Given below is one T cell receptor beta chain in context. This sample was included in a study of brain T cells in children with intractable seizures. The data were produced by immunoSEQ multiplex PCR, yet TCRdb's version contains in-frame clones alone and is incomplete. Counted here are 80,000 or so clones, 91% occurring once; the ten biggest clones make up about 23%. Surgery cases with the highest brain T cell transcript signatures were chosen for sequencing. The specimen was peripheral blood, collected at surgery. This TCR derives from a girl aged 2 to 10 with Rasmussen encephalitis and intractable seizures.

This CDR3 is CASSDRQGTGANVLTF. Here the CDR3 DNA reads TGTGCCAGCTCGGATCGACAGGGGACTGGGGCCAACGTCCTGACTTTC. This rearrangement joins TRBV18 to TRBJ2-6, with 8 bases matching TRBD1. This CDR3 is 16 amino acids long. Germline V gene data show CDR1 as KGHSH and CDR2 as LQKENI. V lost 6 bases and J lost 2; bases outside the gene matches: 6.